This paragraph reports one T cell receptor (beta chain). As yet, its antigen is unknown. This sample is part of a study of beta chain features in type 1 diabetes. Study outcomes and limitations: Individuals with type 1 diabetes displayed fewer insertions and more deletions at VDJ junctions.

Sequencing targeted expressed TCRB transcripts, as all isolated RNA had been reverse transcribed. Data came from immunoSEQ multiplex PCR; TCRdb stores just in-frame clones and leaves some out. Altogether a few hundred thousand clones are present, around a fifth being singletons, with the ten largest covering approximately 0.046%. The specimen was naive CD4+ T cells from blood. The clonotype was recovered from a woman under 30 in good health.

CDR3 in amino acids: CAWSVSGTVHYNEQFF. The DNA for the CDR3 is TGTGCCTGGAGTGTATCAGGGACAGTTCATTACAATGAGCAGTTCTTC. V gene TRBV30 combines with J gene TRBJ2-1; TRBD1 matches 7 bases. The CDR3 has 16 residues. Trimming took 0 bases from V and 4 from J; bases not matched to a gene: 9. Germline V lookup: CDR1 GTSNPN, CDR2 SVGIG (reference sequence).